The next 19 T cell receptor beta chains were all read from a single sample in a study of type 1 regulatory T cells. From the reads, TCRdb called clonotypes with MiXCR, one entry per CDR3 protein. The table shows 12,000 to 15,000 distinct CDR3 sequences, with roughly 15% occurring only once. These receptors are not linked to any known antigen. Sequencing was performed on cultured T cells, either the whole culture or a sorted T cell fraction (not recorded which). These TCRs come from a human donor in good health.

This clonotype has a handful of counts. The V gene is TRBV5-1, the J gene TRBJ2-1, with unresolved D. Trimming left V 5 bases short and J 7 bases short, with 4 bases between. In germline, CDR1 is SGHRS, CDR2 YFSETQ. The CDR3 extends over 10 amino acids. The CDR3 spells CASRGNEQFF. The CDR3 bases are TGCGCCAGCAGGGGTAATGAGCAGTTCTTC.

The J gene is TRBJ2-7, the V gene TRBV29-1, with a tentative D call TRBD1 (5 bases). Deletions cut 4 bases from V and 4 bases from J, with 8 bases between. Germline V CDR1 and CDR2: SQVTM, ANQGSEA. This CDR3 comprises 11 residues. The chain's CDR3 is CSVARAYEQYF. The CDR3 coding sequence is TGCAGCGTTGCCAGGGCATACGAGCAGTACTTC.

This clonotype was observed at least ten times. The chain is built from TRBV6-5 and TRBJ1-1; perhaps TRBD1 as D (6 bases). The length of the CDR3 is 14 residues. V was clipped by 6 bases and J by 1 base, with 12 bases between them. From germline, CDR1 is MNHEY and CDR2 SVGAGI. The CDR3 here is CASREQGWNTEAFF. As DNA, the CDR3 is TGTGCCAGCAGAGAACAGGGCTGGAACACTGAAGCTTTCTTT.

This clonotype has a count of ten or more. The rearrangement uses TRBV20-1 and TRBJ2-1; D gene ambiguous. Germline V gene data show CDR1 as DFQATT and CDR2 as SNEGSKA (reference sequence). The V gene lost 5 bases and the J gene lost 4 bases, with 6 bases spanning the gap. The CDR3 has 11 amino acids. CDR3 in amino acids: CSAPPYNEQFF. CDR3 nucleotides: TGCAGTGCTCCCCCTTACAATGAGCAGTTCTTC.

The chain recombines TRBV5-6 with TRBJ1-4; D not certain. The germline CDR1 and CDR2 sequences are SGHDT and YYEEEE. The CDR3 loop spans 16 amino acids. V lost 0 bases to trimming and J lost 0 bases, with 9 bases between them. The CDR3 bases are TGTGCCAGCAGCTTGGTCGGACGGGCAACTAATGAAAAACTGTTTTTT. Protein: CASSLVGRATNEKLFF. Full variable domain (remainder filled in from reference TRBV5-6 and TRBJ1-4): DAGVTQSPTHLIKTRGQQVTLRCSPKSGHDTVSWYQQALGQGPQFIFQYYEEEERQRGNFPDRFSGHQFPNYSSELNVNALLLGDSALYLCASSLVGRATNEKLFFGSGTQLSVL.

This clonotype was seen only a few times. V is TRBV5-4 and J is TRBJ2-7; tentative D call: TRBD2 (5 bases). The germline V gene has CDR1 SGHNT and CDR2 YYREEE (reference sequence). The CDR3 is 16 amino acids. V gave up 4 bases and J gave up 0 bases, with 17 bases separating them. DNA for the CDR3: TGTGCCAGCAGCCCGGGAACTACGGGTTACTCCTACGAGCAGTACTTC. Amino acid sequence: CASSPGTTGYSYEQYF. The full variable domain, rest sourced from reference TRBV5-4 and TRBJ2-7, is ETGVTQSPTHLIKTRGQQVTLRCSSQSGHNTVSWYQQALGQGPQFIFQYYREEENGRGNFPPRFSGLQFPNYSSELNVNALELDDSALYLCASSPGTTGYSYEQYFGPGTRLTVT.

This clonotype was counted ten times or more. The chain joins TRBV7-3 to TRBJ2-3; D might be TRBD2 (6 bases). Germline loops: CDR1 SGHTA, CDR2 FQGTGA. V was pared by 2 bases and J by 1 base, with 10 bases between. CDR3 length: 15 amino acids. As DNA, the CDR3 is TGTGCCAGCAGCTTATCGTCGGGGGGCACAGATACGCAGTATTTT. Translation gives CASSLSSGGTDTQYF.

V gene TRBV20-1 combines with J gene TRBJ1-5; possibly TRBD1 for D (6 bases). Germline-derived CDR1 and CDR2 are DFQATT and SNEGSKA (reference sequence). V lost 2 bases, J lost 1 base, and 12 bases lay in between. This CDR3 spans 15 amino acids. CDR3: CSARSGGGSNQPQHF. CDR3 in DNA: TGCAGTGCTAGATCGGGGGGCGGGAGCAATCAGCCCCAGCATTTT.

The V and J genes are TRBV4-2 and TRBJ2-1; either TRBD1 or TRBD2 may supply D (5 bases each). V lost 2 bases and J 1 base, leaving 15 bases between the germline ends. The CDR3 is 17 amino acids. Germline lookup yields CDR1 LGHNA and CDR2 YNFKEQ. The CDR3 spells CASSQLLGTPSYNEQFF. CDR3 DNA sequence: TGTGCCAGCAGCCAACTCCTCGGGACCCCATCCTACAATGAGCAGTTCTTC.

This clonotype was counted at least ten times. The chain is built from TRBV29-1 and TRBJ2-7, with D perhaps matching TRBD2 (7 bases). Germline lookup yields CDR1 SQVTM and CDR2 ANQGSEA. The CDR3 consists of 13 residues. Trimming removed 3 bases from V and 6 bases from J, with 15 bases in between. The CDR3: CSVERGGGGEQYF. The CDR3 DNA follows: TGCAGCGTTGAGAGGGGGGGGGGCGGCGAGCAGTACTTC.

Many counts were recorded for this clonotype. The chain links TRBV12-3 or TRBV12-4 to TRBJ1-6, with D tentatively TRBD1 (5 bases). V dropped 3 bases and J dropped 10 bases, with 7 bases sitting between them. The CDR3 is made up of 12 amino acids. CDR3 sequence reads: CASSFGGSPLHF. CDR3 bases: TGTGCCAGCAGTTTTGGGGGGTCACCCCTCCACTTT.

V gene TRBV27 combines with J gene TRBJ2-3; D ambiguous. The CDR3 contains 13 residues. Germline CDR1 and CDR2: MNHEY and SMNVEV (reference sequence). With 5 bases removed from V and 2 bases from J, the gap between germline ends came to 8 bases. The CDR3 nucleotides read TGTGCCAGCAGTCCACAGAACACAGATACGCAGTATTTT. This encodes CASSPQNTDTQYF.

This clonotype was picked up many times. The chain has TRBV9 and TRBJ2-1; tentative D call: TRBD1 (6 bases). The V gene lost 4 bases and the J gene lost 5 bases, with 13 bases spanning the gap. CDR1 and CDR2 from the germline V gene are SGDLS and YYNGEE. There are 14 residues in the CDR3. The CDR3 here is CASSITGQNNEQFF. Written as DNA, the CDR3 is TGTGCCAGCAGCATAACGGGACAAAACAATGAGCAGTTCTTC.

This clonotype has just a few counts. The CDR3 sequence is CASSLSLGNQPQHF. In DNA form, the CDR3 reads TGTGCCAGCAGCTTAAGTCTGGGGAATCAGCCCCAGCATTTT. J is TRBJ1-5 and V is TRBV7-2; the D is unclear. The CDR3 is 14 residues long. CDR1 is SGHTA and CDR2 is FQGNSA in the germline V gene. V was shortened by 2 bases and J by 4 bases, with 9 bases between the two germline ends.

This clonotype has at least ten counts. The rearrangement links TRBV6-1 to TRBJ2-5; TRBD1 aligns across 7 bases. The V segment lost 3 bases and the J segment 1 base; nucleotides outside the gene matches: 8. Germline V gives CDR1 MNHNS, CDR2 SASEGT. This CDR3 has 16 residues. This CDR3 reads CASSDRTTGFQETQYF. The CDR3 DNA sequence: TGTGCCAGCAGTGATAGGACGACAGGGTTCCAAGAGACCCAGTACTTC.

This clonotype was seen many times. The rearrangement uses TRBV11-3 and TRBJ2-1; D is possibly TRBD2 (5 bases). Germline V CDR1 and CDR2: SGHNT, YENEEA. The CDR3 consists of 15 residues. V shed 1 base and J shed 0 bases, with 7 bases lying between them. This CDR3 reads CASSLASSSYNEQFF. The CDR3 DNA follows: TGTGCCAGCAGCTTAGCTAGCAGCTCCTACAATGAGCAGTTCTTC.

This chain links TRBV7-2 with TRBJ2-1; D is perhaps TRBD2 (6 bases). V lost 1 base to trimming and J lost 4 bases, with 11 bases between them. Germline CDR1 is SGHTA and CDR2 is FQGNSA. This CDR3 region has 15 residues. The chain's CDR3 is CASSLDLGGYNEQFF. Here the CDR3 DNA reads TGTGCCAGCAGCTTAGATTTGGGGGGTTACAATGAGCAGTTCTTC.

V and J are TRBV12-3 or TRBV12-4 and TRBJ1-1, with unresolved D. This CDR3 region has 14 residues. Trimming removed 3 bases from V and 0 bases from J, with 8 bases in between. In nucleotides, the CDR3 is TGTGCCAGCAGTTTCGCCTCTATGAACACTGAAGCTTTCTTT. It yields the protein CASSFASMNTEAFF.

This clonotype was counted ten times or more. The chain recombines TRBV15 with TRBJ2-7; D might be TRBD1 or TRBD2, each matching 5 bases. This CDR3 is built from 15 residues. Trimming stripped 4 bases from V and 1 base from J, with 14 bases between. CDR1 is LNHNV, CDR2 YYDKDF, per germline (reference sequence). The DNA of the CDR3 is TGTGCCACCAGCATTTACCAGGGACCTTCCTACGAGCAGTACTTC. This codes for CATSIYQGPSYEQYF.